Detailed here is one TCR beta chain. Original analysis: For nucleated cells, counts were estimated from reference gene primer amplification. Sequencing was performed with immunoSEQ multiplex PCR; in TCRdb, only in-frame clones are kept and a portion is missing. V, J and clone size reflect that table, while D and trimming were determined from the DNA. The sample carries approximately 90,000 clones, 85% recorded once. The sample is drawn from a study of blood T cell repertoires in COVID-19. Overall study context: Sites in the United States, Italy and Spain provided acute and convalescent COVID-19 samples. In each case, the material was cDNA or gDNA derived from T cells, B-cell-depleted T cells, or PBMCs.

This sequence was found in a man older than 75 with acute or convalescent COVID-19. The sample was peripheral blood.

The CDR3, as DNA: TGCGCCAGCAGCTTGGCAAAGGGACAGGCCTACGAGCAGTACTTC. This encodes CASSLAKGQAYEQYF. The chain combines TRBV5-1 with TRBJ2-7, with TRBD1 matching 8 bases. Losses at the gene ends were 0 bases for V and 2 bases for J; bases not matched to a gene: 4. Germline lookup yields CDR1 SGHRS and CDR2 YFSETQ. There are 15 residues in the CDR3.